This T cell receptor (beta chain) was captured in a study of post-analysis software for immune sequencing data. Study-wide findings and caveats: The study found TRBV5-6, TRBV5-1 and TRBV20-1 among a few TRBV segments more frequent in patients than controls.

V lost 2 bases to trimming and J lost 7 bases; unmatched junction nucleotides: 3. Germline V gene data show CDR1 as MNHNS and CDR2 as SASEGT. The CDR3 is 13 amino acids. Prepared TCR beta cDNA libraries contained unique molecular identifiers. One entry per CDR3 protein, called by TCRdb with MiXCR from the PCR reads. This sample has roughly 730,000 distinct CDR3 sequences, with 25% to 30% found just once. To note about this clonotype: The target antigen is unknown.

The chain combines TRBV6-1 with TRBJ1-2, with 8 bases that match TRBD1. This TCR came from a girl aged 10 to 17 with multiple sclerosis. Sequences were obtained from blood. The CDR3 sequence: CASSEQGAGGYTF. CDR3 bases: TGTGCCAGCAGTGAACAGGGGGCTGGTGGCTACACCTTC.